There are a few counts of the clone carrying this T cell receptor (beta chain). Antigen specificity is unknown. After removal of 1 base from V and 13 bases from J, the junction contained 19 bases not matched to a gene. Germline assignment: CDR1 DFQATT and CDR2 SNEGSKA (reference sequence). This CDR3 is built from 16 residues. The sample comes from a study of response to subunit inactivated influenza vaccine. TCRdb fed the RT-PCR reads into MiXCR, producing one record per CDR3 protein. Seen here are 150,000 to 200,000 distinct CDR3 sequences, about a tenth observed once, and the top ten hold around 12%. Study-wide results and limits: Seasonal influenza vaccination, on each occasion, was suggested by the authors to recruit few new T cells.

The chain employs TRBV20-1 and TRBJ2-3, with TRBD1 matching over 8 bases. This TCR derives from a man aged 45-65 years who received an inactivated influenza vaccine. The sample in question was non-naive T cells sorted from PBMCs, obtained 45 days after vaccination. CDR3 nucleotide sequence: TGCAGTGCTAGAGGGCTTGCAGGGGGCTACGACTTCCGGAAGTATTTT. Encoded protein: CSARGLAGGYDFRKYF.